This T cell receptor beta chain was retrieved from a study of early T cells in non-severe SARS-CoV-2 infection. As for the study in general: Bulk RNA from unsorted whole blood was sequenced; chains were unpaired. Findings and limits, study-wide: Anti-spike CD8 specificities were favored by VDJdb matching, whose results missed private and CD4 specificities.

With regard to this clonotype: What it recognizes is unknown.

V lost 3 bases and J 2 bases, leaving 15 bases between the germline ends. This CDR3 is built from 16 residues. Separate cDNA molecules each had unique molecular identifiers attached to them. In TCRdb, the 5' RACE reads were re-called with MiXCR into one record per CDR3 protein. In the table there are about 68,000 distinct CDR3 sequences, 9% to 15% of which are singletons. The clonotype was recovered from an adult who was a healthcare worker with PCR-confirmed SARS-CoV-2 infection or an uninfected control (not recorded which). The chain joins TRBV12-3 or TRBV12-4 to TRBJ2-3; D may be TRBD1 or TRBD2 (5 bases each). Source material: whole blood. CDR3 DNA sequence: TGTGCCAGCAGTTTGGGACCCCCGGGTGCCACAGATACGCAGTATTTT. This encodes CASSLGPPGATDTQYF.